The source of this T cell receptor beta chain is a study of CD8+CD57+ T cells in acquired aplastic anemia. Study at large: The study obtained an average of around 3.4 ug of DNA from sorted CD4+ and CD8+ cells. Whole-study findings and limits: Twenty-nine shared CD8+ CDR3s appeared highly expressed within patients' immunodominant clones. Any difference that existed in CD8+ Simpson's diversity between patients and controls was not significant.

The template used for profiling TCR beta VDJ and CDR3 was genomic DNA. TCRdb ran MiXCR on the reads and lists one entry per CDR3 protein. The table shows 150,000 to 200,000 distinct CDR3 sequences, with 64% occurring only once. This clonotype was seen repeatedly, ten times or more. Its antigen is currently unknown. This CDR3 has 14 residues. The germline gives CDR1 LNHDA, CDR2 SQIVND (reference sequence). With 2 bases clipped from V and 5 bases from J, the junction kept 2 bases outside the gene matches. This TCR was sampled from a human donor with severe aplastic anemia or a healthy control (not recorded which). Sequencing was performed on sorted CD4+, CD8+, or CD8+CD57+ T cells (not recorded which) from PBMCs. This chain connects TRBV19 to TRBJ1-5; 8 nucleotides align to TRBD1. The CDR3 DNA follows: TGTGCCAGTAGTATACTACAGGGGGATCAGCCCCAGCATTTT. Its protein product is CASSILQGDQPQHF.